Presented here are 29 T cell receptor beta chains from one specimen sequenced in a study of blood T cell repertoires in COVID-19. Some clones are missing from TCRdb's copy, which holds only in-frame ones; the method was immunoSEQ multiplex PCR. The table records about 160,000 clones, around four fifths of them present only once. The sequenced material came from peripheral blood. The receptors here all came from a man in his 70s with acute or convalescent COVID-19.

The CDR3 reads CASSLGTVMLSNTIYF. In nucleotides, the CDR3 is TGTGCCAGCAGCTTAGGGACAGTAATGCTCTCGAACACCATATATTTT. This chain connects TRBV13 to TRBJ1-3; maybe TRBD1 (5 bases). V shed 0 bases and J shed 7 bases, with 16 bases lying between them. This CDR3 region has 16 residues. CDR1 is PRHDT and CDR2 is FYEKMQ in the germline V gene (reference sequence).

The rearrangement joins TRBV19 to TRBJ2-2, with D perhaps matching TRBD2 (5 bases). Deletions cut 9 bases from V and 13 bases from J, with 24 bases between. The CDR3 contains 14 residues. Germline CDR1 reads LNHDA; CDR2 reads SQIVND (reference sequence). The CDR3 sequence: CASRGAPGDRGLFF. DNA of the CDR3: TGTGCCAGCCGCGGTGCGCCGGGCGACCGGGGGCTGTTTTTT.

The chain employs TRBV6-5 and TRBJ2-3, with D hard to call. Trimming removed 6 bases from V and 7 bases from J, with 14 bases in between. The CDR3 is 13 amino acids. Germline V gene data show CDR1 as MNHEY and CDR2 as SVGAGI. CDR3 in DNA: TGTGCCAGCAGGCCCCAGACTCTGAATACGCAGTATTTT. Protein sequence: CASRPQTLNTQYF.

The chain employs TRBV19 and TRBJ1-2, with D perhaps TRBD1 (6 bases). Trimming removed 2 bases at V and 2 bases at J, with 12 bases between. The CDR3 runs to 15 residues. The germline V gene encodes CDR1 LNHDA and CDR2 SQIVND (reference sequence). CDR3 amino acids: CASSISDSVNYGYTF. Written as DNA, the CDR3 is TGTGCCAGTAGTATATCGGACAGCGTGAACTATGGCTACACCTTC.

The V call is TRBV7-8, the J call TRBJ1-2, with 7 nucleotides matching TRBD1. With 5 bases clipped from V and 4 bases from J, the junction kept 10 bases outside the gene matches. The CDR3 is 15 amino acids. Germline loops: CDR1 SGHVS, CDR2 FQNEAQ. CDR3 coding DNA: TGTGCCAGCAGCGACTACACCGGGACAGTCTATGGCTACACCTTC. Its translation: CASSDYTGTVYGYTF.

The V call is TRBV19, the J call TRBJ1-1; TRBD1 might be the D (6 bases). Trimming pared 5 bases from V and 3 bases from J, leaving 16 bases between. This CDR3 is 15 amino acids long. The germline V gene has CDR1 LNHDA and CDR2 SQIVND (reference sequence). The DNA of the CDR3 is TGTGCCAGTAGTGTTTTGAGTTCAGGGGACACTGAAGCTTTCTTT. Protein sequence: CASSVLSSGDTEAFF.

The V and J genes are TRBV6-6 and TRBJ1-4; a possible D gene is TRBD1 (6 bases). The germline gives CDR1 MNHNY, CDR2 SVGAGI (reference sequence). The CDR3 has 14 residues. Deletions cut 9 bases from V and 3 bases from J, with 14 bases between. CDR3 DNA: TGTGCCAGTACAAACGGACAGCCTAATGAAAAACTGTTTTTT. Protein product: CASTNGQPNEKLFF.

This clone is a singleton in its sample. The V call is TRBV19, the J call TRBJ2-7; 8 positions match TRBD1. Germline-derived CDR1 and CDR2 are LNHDA and SQIVND (reference sequence). After removal of 6 bases from V and 4 bases from J, the junction contained 8 bases not matched to a gene. The length of the CDR3 is 14 residues. CDR3 region: CASREDRDHYEQYF. In DNA, the CDR3 is TGTGCCAGTAGGGAGGACAGGGACCATTACGAGCAGTACTTC.

The V and J genes are TRBV2 and TRBJ2-7; TRBD1 matches at 7 bases. CDR3 length equals 15 residues. V lost 6 bases, J lost 3 bases, and 11 bases stayed unmatched. The V gene's germline CDR1 is SNHLY and CDR2 FYNNEI. The CDR3 sequence is CASRIRDSRHYEQYF. The CDR3 DNA sequence: TGTGCCAGCAGGATTCGGGACAGCCGTCACTACGAGCAGTACTTC.

This clone showed up just a few times. The chain is built from TRBV19 and TRBJ1-2; weak D call: TRBD1 (5 bases). In germline, CDR1 is LNHDA, CDR2 SQIVND (reference sequence). The V end lost 9 bases, the J end lost 4 bases, and 15 bases lay between the germline ends. This CDR3 comprises 13 residues. The CDR3 protein is CASQGASAYGYTF. The CDR3 DNA reads as TGTGCCAGCCAAGGGGCGAGCGCCTATGGCTACACCTTC.

The J gene is TRBJ1-4, the V gene TRBV5-1; D gene uncertain. Germline values: CDR1 SGHRS, CDR2 YFSETQ. The CDR3 is made up of 14 amino acids. The V end lost 2 bases, the J end lost 6 bases, and 11 bases lay between the germline ends. This CDR3 is CASSFAPPDEKLFF. The CDR3 DNA follows: TGCGCCAGCAGCTTCGCTCCGCCGGATGAAAAACTGTTTTTT.

The chain links TRBV3-1 (or the pseudogene TRBV3-2) to TRBJ1-3; tentative D call: TRBD1 (5 bases). V lost 1 base to trimming and J lost 4 bases, with 17 bases between them. This CDR3 comprises 17 residues. From germline, CDR1 is LGHDT and CDR2 YNNKEL (reference sequence). CDR3 residues: CASSQVFFRVTGNTIYF. CDR3 DNA sequence: TGTGCCAGCAGCCAAGTCTTCTTCAGGGTCACAGGAAACACCATATATTTT.

The chain combines TRBV29-1 with TRBJ1-1, with a weak D call TRBD1 (5 bases). Germline loops: CDR1 SQVTM, CDR2 ANQGSEA. Trimming shortened V by 0 bases and J by 5 bases, and 10 bases separated the two germline ends. This CDR3 contains 13 residues. As DNA, the CDR3 is TGCAGCGTTGAAGAGAGGCGGGGGACTGAAGCTTTCTTT. Protein: CSVEERRGTEAFF.

The rearrangement uses TRBV19 and TRBJ2-3, with 7 bases fitting TRBD1. V lost 5 bases and J lost 1; bases outside the gene matches: 6. The CDR3 runs to 15 residues. Per germline, CDR1 LNHDA and CDR2 SQIVND (reference sequence). In DNA form, the CDR3 reads TGTGCCAGTAGTTTTAGGGGGCTTGGCACAGATACGCAGTATTTT. Amino acids: CASSFRGLGTDTQYF. Using reference TRBV19 and TRBJ2-3 for the parts outside the CDR3, the full variable domain is DGGITQSPKYLFRKEGQNVTLSCEQNLNHDAMYWYRQDPGQGLRLIYYSQIVNDFQKGDIAEGYSVSREKKESFPLTVTSAQKNPTAFYLCASSFRGLGTDTQYFGPGTRLTVL.

The V gene is TRBV5-1, the J gene TRBJ1-1; tentatively, D is TRBD1 (6 bases). CDR3 size: 14 residues. V lost 2 bases, J lost 2 bases, and 10 bases lay in between. The V gene's germline CDR1 is SGHRS and CDR2 YFSETQ. The CDR3 DNA sequence: TGCGCCAGCAGCTTCCAGGGGAGAAACACTGAAGCTTTCTTT. It yields the protein CASSFQGRNTEAFF.

V gene TRBV4-3 combines with J gene TRBJ2-7; 7 positions agree with TRBD2. Looked up from germline, CDR1 is LGHNA and CDR2 is YSLEER. Trimming at V came to 1 base and at J to 1 base, leaving 7 bases not matched to a gene. This CDR3 spans 16 amino acids. The CDR3 loop reads CASSQGPGGTSYEQYF. The CDR3 nucleotides are TGCGCCAGCAGCCAAGGCCCGGGGGGAACATCCTACGAGCAGTACTTC.

The chain carries TRBV27 and TRBJ2-5, with 7 nucleotides matching TRBD2. The germline gives CDR1 MNHEY, CDR2 SMNVEV (reference sequence). The ends lost 3 bases at V and 3 bases at J; junction bases unmatched: 13. The CDR3 has 17 amino acids. The DNA of the CDR3 is TGTGCCAGCAGTTTTAAGGGACTAAGAACGGGGGAAGAGACCCAGTACTTC. Protein: CASSFKGLRTGEETQYF.

CDR3 sequence: CASRFDRGRSQPQHF. The CDR3 nucleotides read TGTGCCAGCAGGTTCGACAGGGGGCGAAGTCAGCCCCAGCATTTT. This sequence joins TRBV28 and TRBJ1-5; TRBD1 matches at 10 bases. This CDR3 comprises 15 residues. J lost 6 bases, V lost 6 bases, and 8 bases had no gene match. The germline CDR1 and CDR2 sequences are MDHEN and SYDVKM.

The chain joins TRBV18 to TRBJ2-3, with TRBD1 identical over 7 bases. Germline trimming cut 0 bases from V and 0 bases from J; bases unmatched to any gene: 3. The CDR3 runs to 16 residues. Germline lookup yields CDR1 KGHSH and CDR2 LQKENI. CDR3 loop: CASSPPMGQSTDTQYF. The CDR3, as DNA: TGTGCCAGCTCACCACCAATGGGACAGAGCACAGATACGCAGTATTTT. The full variable domain, with the rest looked up from reference TRBV18 and TRBJ2-3, is NAGVMQNPRHLVRRRGQEARLRCSPMKGHSHVYWYRQLPEEGLKFMVYLQKENIIDESGMPKERFSAEFPKEGPSILRIQQVVRGDSAAYFCASSPPMGQSTDTQYFGPGTRLTVL.

This chain uses TRBV9 with TRBJ2-5; 11 nucleotides agree with TRBD2. There are 14 residues in the CDR3. Germline V lookup: CDR1 SGDLS, CDR2 YYNGEE. Germline trimming cut 3 bases from V and 3 bases from J; bases unmatched to any gene: 1. DNA for the CDR3: TGTGCCAGCAGCGGGGGACTAGCGGAAGAGACCCAGTACTTC. The encoded protein is CASSGGLAEETQYF.

The chain is built from TRBV7-9 and TRBJ2-2; TRBD2 matches 13 bases. Trimming at V came to 4 bases and at J to 5 bases, leaving 4 bases not matched to a gene. Germline loops: CDR1 SEHNR, CDR2 FQNEAQ (reference sequence). There are 16 residues in the CDR3. For the CDR3, the DNA is TGTGCCAGCAGCTCGGGGGGACTAGCGGGAACCGGGGAGCTGTTTTTT. Translating it yields CASSSGGLAGTGELFF.

This clone has only one observation. The chain has TRBV28 and TRBJ2-1, with 13 positions matching TRBD2. This CDR3 region has 18 residues. Germline CDR1 reads MDHEN; CDR2 reads SYDVKM. V was pared by 5 bases and J by 8 bases, with 15 bases of the junction left unmatched. The CDR3 is CASSPPGVGTSGKYEQFF. In DNA, the CDR3 is TGTGCCAGCAGTCCCCCGGGGGTCGGGACTAGCGGGAAATATGAGCAGTTCTTC.

The chain combines TRBV5-1 with TRBJ1-1; D is uncertain. The germline V gene encodes CDR1 SGHRS and CDR2 YFSETQ. This CDR3 contains 14 residues. V lost 0 bases to trimming and J lost 6 bases, with 12 bases between them. The CDR3 coding sequence is TGCGCCAGCAGCTTGGAAGGGAGAACATCTGAAGCTTTCTTT. Amino acid sequence: CASSLEGRTSEAFF.

The V and J genes are TRBV10-1 and TRBJ1-2; D is possibly TRBD1 (5 bases). The V end was cut by 3 bases, the J end by 2 bases, with 13 bases between. The CDR3 runs 15 residues. Germline lookup yields CDR1 WNHNN and CDR2 SYGVQD (reference sequence). CDR3 bases: TGCGCCAGCAGTGACGGGCCCGACAGCAACTATGGCTACACCTTC. Its translation is CASSDGPDSNYGYTF.

This clone has ten or more counts. The chain employs TRBV5-1 and TRBJ1-6; maybe TRBD1 (6 bases). This CDR3 has 16 amino acids. Trimming pared 0 bases from V and 7 bases from J, leaving 14 bases between. Germline V CDR1 and CDR2: SGHRS, YFSETQ. The CDR3 here is CASSLESGHVNSPLHF. The CDR3 DNA follows: TGCGCCAGCAGCTTGGAATCGGGACATGTAAATTCACCCCTCCACTTT.

As DNA, the CDR3 is TGCGCCAGCAGCTTGGCCGGACAGGGGGCCCAAGAGACCCAGTACTTC. This encodes CASSLAGQGAQETQYF. The chain is built from TRBV5-1 and TRBJ2-5, with TRBD1 matching over 11 bases. V lost 0 bases and J lost 1; bases outside the gene matches: 2. The CDR3 loop spans 16 amino acids. Germline CDR1 reads SGHRS; CDR2 reads YFSETQ.

The chain has TRBV7-6 and TRBJ2-7, with 13 bases matching TRBD2. Losses at the gene ends were 5 bases for V and 7 bases for J; bases not matched to a gene: 2. The CDR3 runs 13 residues. Germline V gene data show CDR1 as SGHVS and CDR2 as FNYEAQ. The CDR3 DNA follows: TGTGCCAGCAGCACGGGACTAGCGGGAGAGCAGTACTTC. As protein: CASSTGLAGEQYF. Using reference TRBV7-6 and TRBJ2-7 for the parts outside the CDR3, the full variable domain is GAGVSQSPRYKVTKRGQDVALRCDPISGHVSLYWYRQALGQGPEFLTYFNYEAQQDKSGLPNDRFSAERPEGSISTLTIQRTEQRDSAMYRCASSTGLAGEQYFGPGTRLTVT.

V and J are TRBV5-6 and TRBJ1-3; no clear D gene. V lost 2 bases, J lost 0 bases, and 9 bases lay in between. The germline CDR1 and CDR2 sequences are SGHDT and YYEEEE. The CDR3 covers 15 residues. The CDR3 sequence: CASSLPPNSGNTIYF. The CDR3 DNA is TGTGCCAGCAGCTTACCCCCTAACTCTGGAAACACCATATATTTT.

In the case of this clone: Compared with germline, one end of the junction differs, possibly owing to a read error. This sequence joins TRBV12-3 or TRBV12-4 and TRBJ2-7, with TRBD2 matching 9 bases. This CDR3 spans 13 amino acids. This CDR3 reads CASRLAGEYEQYF. CDR3 DNA: TGTGCCAGCAGGTTAGCGGGAGAGTACGAGCAGTACTTC.